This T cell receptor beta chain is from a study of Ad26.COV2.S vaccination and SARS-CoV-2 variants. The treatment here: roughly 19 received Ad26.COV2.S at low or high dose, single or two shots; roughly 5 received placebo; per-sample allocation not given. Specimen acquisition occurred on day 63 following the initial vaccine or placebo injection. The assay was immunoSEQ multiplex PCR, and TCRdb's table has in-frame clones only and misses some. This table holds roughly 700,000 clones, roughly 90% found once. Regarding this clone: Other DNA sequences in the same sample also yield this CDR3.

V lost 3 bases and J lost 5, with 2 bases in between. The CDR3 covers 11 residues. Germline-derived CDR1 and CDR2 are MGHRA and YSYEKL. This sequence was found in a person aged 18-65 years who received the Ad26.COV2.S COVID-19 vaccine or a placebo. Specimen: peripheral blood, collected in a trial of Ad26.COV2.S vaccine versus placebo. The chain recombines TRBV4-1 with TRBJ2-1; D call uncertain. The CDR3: CASSQDNEQFF. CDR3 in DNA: TGCGCCAGCAGCCAGGACAATGAGCAGTTCTTC.